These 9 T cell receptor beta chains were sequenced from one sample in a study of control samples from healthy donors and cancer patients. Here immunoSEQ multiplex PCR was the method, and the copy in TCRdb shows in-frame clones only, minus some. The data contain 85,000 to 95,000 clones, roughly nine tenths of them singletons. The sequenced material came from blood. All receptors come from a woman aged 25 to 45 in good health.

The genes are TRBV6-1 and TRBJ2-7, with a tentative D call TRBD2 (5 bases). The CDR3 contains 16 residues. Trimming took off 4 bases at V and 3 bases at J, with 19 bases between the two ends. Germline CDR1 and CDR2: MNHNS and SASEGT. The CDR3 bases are TGTGCCAGCAGTGTACCCGCCGCGGAGCGGAACTACGAGCAGTACTTC. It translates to CASSVPAAERNYEQYF.

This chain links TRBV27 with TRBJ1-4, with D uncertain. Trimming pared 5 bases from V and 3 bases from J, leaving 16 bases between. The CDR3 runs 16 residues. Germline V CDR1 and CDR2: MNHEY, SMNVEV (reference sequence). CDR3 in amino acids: CASSLYFRFANEKLFF. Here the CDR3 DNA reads TGTGCCAGCAGTCTTTACTTCAGATTTGCTAATGAAAAACTGTTTTTT.

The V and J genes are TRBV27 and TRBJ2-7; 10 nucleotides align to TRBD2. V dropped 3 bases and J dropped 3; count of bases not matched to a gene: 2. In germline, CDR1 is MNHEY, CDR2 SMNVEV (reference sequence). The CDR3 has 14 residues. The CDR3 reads CASSLASGSYEQYF. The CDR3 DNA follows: TGTGCCAGCAGTTTGGCTAGCGGGAGCTACGAGCAGTACTTC.

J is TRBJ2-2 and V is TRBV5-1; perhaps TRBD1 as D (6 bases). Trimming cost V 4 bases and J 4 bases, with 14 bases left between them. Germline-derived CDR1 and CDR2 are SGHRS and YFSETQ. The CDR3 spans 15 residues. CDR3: CASSPRGSGTGELFF. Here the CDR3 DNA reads TGCGCCAGCAGCCCCAGGGGAAGTGGCACCGGGGAGCTGTTTTTT.

CDR3 DNA sequence: TGCGCCAGCAGCGTCGGACAGGGAAATCAGCCCCAGCATTTT. As protein: CASSVGQGNQPQHF. The rearrangement joins TRBV5-1 to TRBJ1-5, with 8 bases that match TRBD1. Germline values: CDR1 SGHRS, CDR2 YFSETQ. The CDR3 consists of 14 residues. Germline trimming cut 4 bases from V and 4 bases from J; bases unmatched to any gene: 4.

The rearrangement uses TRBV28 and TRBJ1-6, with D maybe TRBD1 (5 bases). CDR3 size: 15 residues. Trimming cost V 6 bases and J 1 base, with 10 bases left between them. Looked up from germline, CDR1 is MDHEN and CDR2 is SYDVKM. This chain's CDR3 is CASRPRQSYNSPLHF. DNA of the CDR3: TGTGCCAGCAGACCTAGACAGTCCTATAATTCACCCCTCCACTTT.

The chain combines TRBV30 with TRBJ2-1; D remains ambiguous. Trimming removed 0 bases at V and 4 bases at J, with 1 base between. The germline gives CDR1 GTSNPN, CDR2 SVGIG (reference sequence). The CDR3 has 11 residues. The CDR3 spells CAWSVYNEQFF. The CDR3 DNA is TGTGCCTGGAGTGTGTACAATGAGCAGTTCTTC.

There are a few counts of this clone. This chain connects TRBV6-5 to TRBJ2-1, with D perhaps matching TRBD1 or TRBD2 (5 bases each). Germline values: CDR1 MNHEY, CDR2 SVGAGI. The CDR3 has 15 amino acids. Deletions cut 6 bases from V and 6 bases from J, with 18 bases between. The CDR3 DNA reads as TGTGCCAGCAGCGGGGTCAGGGAATTGGTCAATGAGCAGTTCTTC. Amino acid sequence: CASSGVRELVNEQFF.

The CDR3 bases are TGTGCCAGCAGCCAAAGAAAACAGTTCTATGGCTACACCTTC. Translated, it gives CASSQRKQFYGYTF. This chain links TRBV3-1 (or the pseudogene TRBV3-2) with TRBJ1-2; unclear D gene. Germline assignment: CDR1 LGHDT and CDR2 YNNKEL (reference sequence). This CDR3 has 14 residues. V gave up 2 bases and J gave up 4 bases, with 11 bases separating them.